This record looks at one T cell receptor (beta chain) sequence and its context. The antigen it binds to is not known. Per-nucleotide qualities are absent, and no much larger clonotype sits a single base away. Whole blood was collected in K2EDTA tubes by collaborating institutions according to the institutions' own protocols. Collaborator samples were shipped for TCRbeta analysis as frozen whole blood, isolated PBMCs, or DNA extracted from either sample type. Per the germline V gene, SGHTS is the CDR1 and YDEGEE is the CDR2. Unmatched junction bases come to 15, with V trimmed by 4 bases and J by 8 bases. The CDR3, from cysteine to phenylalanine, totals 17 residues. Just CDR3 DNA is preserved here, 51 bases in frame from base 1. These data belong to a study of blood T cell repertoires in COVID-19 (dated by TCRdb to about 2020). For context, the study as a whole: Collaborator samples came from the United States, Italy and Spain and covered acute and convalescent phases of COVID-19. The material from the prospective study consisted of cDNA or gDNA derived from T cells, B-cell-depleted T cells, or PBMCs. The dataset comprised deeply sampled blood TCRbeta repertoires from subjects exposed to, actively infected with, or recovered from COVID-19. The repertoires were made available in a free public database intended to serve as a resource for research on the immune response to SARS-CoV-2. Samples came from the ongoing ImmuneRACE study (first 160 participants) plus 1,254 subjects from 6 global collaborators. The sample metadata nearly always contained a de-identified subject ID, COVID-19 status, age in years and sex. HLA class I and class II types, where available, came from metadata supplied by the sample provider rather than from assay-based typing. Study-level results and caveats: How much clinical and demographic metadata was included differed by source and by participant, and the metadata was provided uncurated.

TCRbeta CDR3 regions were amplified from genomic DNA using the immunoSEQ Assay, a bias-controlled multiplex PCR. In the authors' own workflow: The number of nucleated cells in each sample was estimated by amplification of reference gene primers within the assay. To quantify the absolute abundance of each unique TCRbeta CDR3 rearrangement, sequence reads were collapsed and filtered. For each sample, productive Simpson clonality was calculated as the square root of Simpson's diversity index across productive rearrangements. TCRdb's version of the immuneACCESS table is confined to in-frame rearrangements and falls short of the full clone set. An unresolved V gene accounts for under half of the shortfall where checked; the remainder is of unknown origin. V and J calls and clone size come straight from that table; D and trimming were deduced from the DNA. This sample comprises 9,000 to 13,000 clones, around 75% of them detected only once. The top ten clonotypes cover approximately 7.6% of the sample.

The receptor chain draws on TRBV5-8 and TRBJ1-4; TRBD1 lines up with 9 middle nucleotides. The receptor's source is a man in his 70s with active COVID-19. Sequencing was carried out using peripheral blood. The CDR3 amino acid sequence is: CASSPNRGRLVGEKLFF. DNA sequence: TGTGCCAGCAGCCCGAACAGGGGGCGGTTAGTTGGCGAAAAACTGTTTTTT.